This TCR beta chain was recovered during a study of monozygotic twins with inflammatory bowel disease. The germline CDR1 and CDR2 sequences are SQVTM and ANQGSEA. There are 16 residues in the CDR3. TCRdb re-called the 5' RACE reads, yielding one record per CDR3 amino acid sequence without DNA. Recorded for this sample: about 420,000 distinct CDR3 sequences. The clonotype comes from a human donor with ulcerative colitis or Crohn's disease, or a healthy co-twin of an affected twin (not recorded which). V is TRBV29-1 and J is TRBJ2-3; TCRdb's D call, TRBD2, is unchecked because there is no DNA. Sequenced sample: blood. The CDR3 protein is CSVDGTSGASTDTQYF.